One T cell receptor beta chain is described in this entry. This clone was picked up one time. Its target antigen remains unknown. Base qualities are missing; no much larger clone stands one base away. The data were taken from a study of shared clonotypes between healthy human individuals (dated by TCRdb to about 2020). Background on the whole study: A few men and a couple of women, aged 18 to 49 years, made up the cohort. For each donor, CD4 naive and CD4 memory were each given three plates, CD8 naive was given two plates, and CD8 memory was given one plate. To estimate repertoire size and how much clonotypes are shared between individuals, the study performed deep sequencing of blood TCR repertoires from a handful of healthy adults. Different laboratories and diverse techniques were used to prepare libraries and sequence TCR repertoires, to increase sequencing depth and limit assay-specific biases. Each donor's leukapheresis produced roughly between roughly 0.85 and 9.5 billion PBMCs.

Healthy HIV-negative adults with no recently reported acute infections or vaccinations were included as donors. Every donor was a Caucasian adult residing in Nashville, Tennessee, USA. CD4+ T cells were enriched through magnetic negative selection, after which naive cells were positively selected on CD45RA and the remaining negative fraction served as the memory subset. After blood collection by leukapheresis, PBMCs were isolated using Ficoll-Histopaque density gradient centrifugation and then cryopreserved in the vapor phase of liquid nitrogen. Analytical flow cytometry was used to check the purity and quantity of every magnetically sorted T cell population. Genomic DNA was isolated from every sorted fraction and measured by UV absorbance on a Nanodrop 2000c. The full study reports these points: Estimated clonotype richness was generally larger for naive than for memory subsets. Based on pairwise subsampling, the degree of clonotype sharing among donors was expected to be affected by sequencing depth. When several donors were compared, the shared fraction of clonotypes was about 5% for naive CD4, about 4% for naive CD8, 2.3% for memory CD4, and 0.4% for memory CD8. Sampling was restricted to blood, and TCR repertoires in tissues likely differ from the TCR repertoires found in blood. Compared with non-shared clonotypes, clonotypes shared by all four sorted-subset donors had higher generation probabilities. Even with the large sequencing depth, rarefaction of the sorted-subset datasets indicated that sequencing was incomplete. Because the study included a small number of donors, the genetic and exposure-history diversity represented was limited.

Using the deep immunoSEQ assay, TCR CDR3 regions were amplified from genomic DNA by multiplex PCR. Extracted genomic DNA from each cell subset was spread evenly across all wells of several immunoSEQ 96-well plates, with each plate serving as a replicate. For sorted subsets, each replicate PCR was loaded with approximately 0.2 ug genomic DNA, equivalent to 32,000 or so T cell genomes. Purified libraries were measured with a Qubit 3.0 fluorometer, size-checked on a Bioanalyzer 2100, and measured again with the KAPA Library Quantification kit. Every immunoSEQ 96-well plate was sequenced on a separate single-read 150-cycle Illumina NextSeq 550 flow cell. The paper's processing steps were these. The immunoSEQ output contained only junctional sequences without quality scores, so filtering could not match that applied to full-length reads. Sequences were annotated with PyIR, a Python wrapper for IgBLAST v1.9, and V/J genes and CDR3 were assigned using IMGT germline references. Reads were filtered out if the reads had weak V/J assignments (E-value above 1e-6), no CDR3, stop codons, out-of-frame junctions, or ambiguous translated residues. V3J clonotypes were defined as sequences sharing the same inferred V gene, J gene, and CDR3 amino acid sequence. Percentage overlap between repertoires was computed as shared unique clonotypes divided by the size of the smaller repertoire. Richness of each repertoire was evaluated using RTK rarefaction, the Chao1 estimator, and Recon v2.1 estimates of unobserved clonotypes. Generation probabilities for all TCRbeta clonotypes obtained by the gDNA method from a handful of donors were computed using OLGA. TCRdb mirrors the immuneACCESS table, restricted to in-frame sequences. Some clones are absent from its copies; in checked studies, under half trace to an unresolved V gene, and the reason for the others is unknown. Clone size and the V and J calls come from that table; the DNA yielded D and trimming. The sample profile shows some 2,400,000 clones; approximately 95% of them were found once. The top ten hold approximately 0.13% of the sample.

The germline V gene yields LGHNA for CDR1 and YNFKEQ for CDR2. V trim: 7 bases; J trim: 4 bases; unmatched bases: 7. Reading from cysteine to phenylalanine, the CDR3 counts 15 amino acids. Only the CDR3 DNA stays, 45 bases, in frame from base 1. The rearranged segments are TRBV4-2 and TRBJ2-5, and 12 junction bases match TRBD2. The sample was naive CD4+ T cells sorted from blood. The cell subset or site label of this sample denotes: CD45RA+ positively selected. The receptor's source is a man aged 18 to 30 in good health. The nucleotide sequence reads TGTGCCAGCAAAAGGACTAGCGGGAAGGCAGAGACCCAGTACTTC. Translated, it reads CASKRTSGKAETQYF.